These 5 T cell receptor beta chains originate from one sample sequenced in a study of human T cells and chemical hapten exposure. Indicated time point: patch test 1, 2 weeks after DPC sensitization. Treatment reported: therapeutic diphenylcyclopropenone sensitization with weekly scalp DPC. TCRdb itself ran the RACE reads through MiXCR, one entry per CDR3 protein. This sample has some 340,000 distinct CDR3 sequences, with 6% to 8.5% found just once. The sample in question was whole blood, obtained in connection with sensitization to the hapten diphenylcyclopropenone (DPC). These receptors were collected from a woman younger than 30 with alopecia areata. Some clones in this sample may be carry-over from other donors' samples.

Many counts were recorded for this clonotype. The chain uses TRBV10-3 and TRBJ1-5; D is perhaps TRBD1 (6 bases). This CDR3 comprises 15 residues. Looked up from germline, CDR1 is ENHRY and CDR2 is SYGVKD. V lost 4 bases, J lost 5 bases, and 15 bases lay in between. The CDR3 coding sequence is TGTGCCATCAGTGCCCAGACAGGATGGGATCAGCCCCAGCATTTT. It codes for CAISAQTGWDQPQHF.

This clonotype was seen more than once but under ten times. The V and J genes are TRBV5-4 and TRBJ2-7; 9 positions match TRBD1. This CDR3 is 16 amino acids long. CDR1 is SGHNT, CDR2 YYREEE, per germline (reference sequence). V shed 4 bases and J 2 bases; nucleotides not matched to a gene: 10. The CDR3 region is CASSQKQGAGAYEQYF. The CDR3 DNA reads TGTGCCAGCAGCCAAAAACAGGGGGCAGGTGCCTACGAGCAGTACTTC.

This clonotype was counted many times. V is TRBV28 and J is TRBJ2-6, with D unresolved. CDR3 length equals 15 residues. Germline CDR1 MDHEN, CDR2 SYDVKM. V lost 5 bases, J lost 0 bases, and 8 bases lay in between. The CDR3 spells CASSPTDSGANVLTF. In nucleotides, the CDR3 is TGTGCCAGCAGTCCCACAGACTCTGGGGCCAACGTCCTGACTTTC. Full variable domain (rest looked up from reference TRBV28 and TRBJ2-6): DVKVTQSSRYLVKRTGEKVFLECVQDMDHENMFWYRQDPGLGLRLIYFSYDVKMKEKGDIPEGYSVSREKKERFSLILESASTNQTSMYLCASSPTDSGANVLTFGAGSRLTVL.

There are many counts of this clonotype. This sequence joins TRBV19 and TRBJ2-3; D gene uncertain. CDR3 length equals 13 residues. Between the trimmed V and J ends, which lost 4 bases and 8 bases, there was a span of 13 bases. Germline V gene sequence: CDR1 LNHDA, CDR2 SQIVND (reference sequence). The CDR3 loop is CASSTMDGGTQYF. The DNA for the CDR3 is TGTGCCAGTAGTACAATGGACGGTGGTACGCAGTATTTT.

This clonotype was found a few times. This chain joins TRBV20-1 and TRBJ1-4, with D possibly matching TRBD1 (6 bases). The CDR3 extends over 13 amino acids. The germline V gene has CDR1 DFQATT and CDR2 SNEGSKA (reference sequence). V shed 3 bases and J shed 7 bases, with 12 bases lying between them. The CDR3 coding sequence is TGCAGTGCTAGTATCCCCAGGGGTGAAAAACTGTTTTTT. It is translated as CSASIPRGEKLFF.